Listed below are T cell receptor beta chains from one sample, sequenced in a study of blood T cells in healthy people across ages. TCRdb reprocessed the 5' RACE reads with MiXCR, giving one entry per CDR3 protein. The table has hundreds of thousands of distinct CDR3 sequences, about 32% seen once. Specimen: blood. These receptors were obtained from an elderly woman in good health. The CDR3 runs from the conserved cysteine through the conserved F or W. The order of the fields is clone size, J gene, V gene, D gene, CDR3 DNA, CDR3 protein. The D gene is left open where the match is weak. Only part of the rows carry a size: once, few, many, or a class if the clone is expanded.

size: few
J: TRBJ2-3
V: TRBV20-1
D: NA
DNA: TGCAGTGCGCCGGGGCCGAAGAGGACAGATACGCAGTATTTT
CDR3: CSAPGPKRTDTQYF

size: NA
J: TRBJ2-5
V: TRBV12-3/TRBV12-4
D: TRBD2
DNA: TGTGCCAGCAGTCCCGGTGGGGGGGAAGAGACCCAGTACTTC
CDR3: CASSPGGGEETQYF

size: NA
J: TRBJ1-5
V: TRBV6-2/TRBV6-3
D: NA
DNA: TGTGCCAGCAGTTACTCTGGGGGCGGGAGCAATCAGCCCCAGCATTTT
CDR3: CASSYSGGGSNQPQHF

size: few
J: TRBJ1-5
V: TRBV28
D: NA
DNA: TGTGCCAGCAACCGAGAGGATCAGCCCCAGCATTTT
CDR3: CASNREDQPQHF

size: NA
J: TRBJ1-2
V: TRBV7-2
D: NA
DNA: TGTGCCAGCAGCTTAAGCAGGGAGGCTGGCTACACCTTC
CDR3: CASSLSREAGYTF

size: NA
J: TRBJ2-1
V: TRBV6-5
D: NA
DNA: TGTGCCAGCAGTTACAGGTCCGCAATAAGCAATGAGCAGTTCTTC
CDR3: CASSYRSAISNEQFF

size: many
J: TRBJ2-7
V: TRBV4-1
D: TRBD2
DNA: TGCGCCAGCAGCCAAGATTGGAGCGGGGGGCAAACCTTTTACGAGCAGTACTTC
CDR3: CASSQDWSGGQTFYEQYF

size: few
J: TRBJ1-6
V: TRBV20-1
D: NA
DNA: TGCAGTGCTAGAGGTGTGGCTAATTCACCCCTCCACTTT
CDR3: CSARGVANSPLHF

size: many
J: TRBJ2-3
V: TRBV20-1
D: NA
DNA: TGCAGCACTCGGGCGCAAGATACGCAGTATTTT
CDR3: CSTRAQDTQYF

size: NA
J: TRBJ2-1
V: TRBV5-1
D: NA
DNA: TGCGCCAGCAGCCCAGGTGTCGGACGGGCTAACAATGAGCAGTTCTTC
CDR3: CASSPGVGRANNEQFF

size: many
J: TRBJ2-1
V: TRBV20-1
D: NA
DNA: TGCAGTGCTAGTCGGATCTCCTACAATGAGCAGTTCTTC
CDR3: CSASRISYNEQFF